The entry below gives a single T cell receptor beta chain sequence along with its context. In the authors' methods: Quantification of nucleated cells was approximated via reference gene primer amplification. Clones were sequenced by immunoSEQ multiplex PCR, and TCRdb holds only the in-frame ones, with some missing. V, J and clone size are those of that table, while D and trimming were read from the DNA. The sample has about 120,000 clones; 90% are singletons. These data belong to a study of blood T cell repertoires in COVID-19. Study-wide background: Sites in the United States, Italy and Spain provided acute and convalescent COVID-19 samples. PBMCs, B-cell-depleted T cells, or T cells were the source of the cDNA or gDNA that made up the material.

The CDR3 is made up of 16 amino acids. V shed 5 bases and J shed 4 bases, with 18 bases lying between them. The germline gives CDR1 SGHTA, CDR2 FQGNSA. Sequencing was done on a sample of peripheral blood. The chain joins TRBV7-2 to TRBJ2-1; D not certain. This TCR derives from a human donor with active COVID-19. The donor label of this sample is uncertain. The CDR3 is CASSLGRGGTYNEQFF. CDR3 nucleotides: TGTGCCAGCAGCCTAGGTAGAGGTGGAACATACAATGAGCAGTTCTTC. The full variable domain, rest sourced from reference TRBV7-2 and TRBJ2-1, is GAGVSQSPSNKVTEKGKDVELRCDPISGHTALYWYRQSLGQGLEFLIYFQGNSAPDKSGLPSDRFSAERTGGSVSTLTIQRTQQEDSAVYLCASSLGRGGTYNEQFFGPGTRLTVL.